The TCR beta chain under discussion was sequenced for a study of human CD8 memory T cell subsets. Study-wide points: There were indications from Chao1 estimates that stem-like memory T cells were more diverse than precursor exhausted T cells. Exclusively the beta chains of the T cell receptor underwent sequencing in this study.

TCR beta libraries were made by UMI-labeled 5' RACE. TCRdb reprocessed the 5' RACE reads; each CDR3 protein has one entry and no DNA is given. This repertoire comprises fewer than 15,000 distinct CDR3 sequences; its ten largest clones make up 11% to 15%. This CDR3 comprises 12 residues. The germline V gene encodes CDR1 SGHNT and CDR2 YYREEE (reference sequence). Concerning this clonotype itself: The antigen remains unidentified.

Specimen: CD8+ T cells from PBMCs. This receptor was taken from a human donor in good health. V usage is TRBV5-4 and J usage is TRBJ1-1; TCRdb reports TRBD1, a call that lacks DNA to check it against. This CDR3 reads CASSPDRATAFF.